The text below deals with one TCR beta chain. Its antigen is unknown. The CDR3 runs to 13 residues. The trim removed 4 bases at V and 3 bases at J, leaving 3 bases unmatched. The germline V gene encodes CDR1 MNHEY and CDR2 SMNVEV (reference sequence). The sample belongs to a study of cytomegalovirus exposure and HLA in healthy donors. Study details: T cells numbering about 179 million yielded around 120 million unique TCR beta sequences in an earlier analysis. General study points: A later analysis reported that several of the most significant clusters appeared to be linked to common viral pathogens, among them Epstein-Barr virus. Reported results showed that the classifier diagnosed cytomegalovirus status with high specificity and sensitivity. Accurate HLA-A and HLA-B prediction from TCR beta sequences was reported for most subjects.

The PCR ran on 60 Vbeta and 13 Jbeta primers. Profiled with immunoSEQ multiplex PCR; TCRdb holds only in-frame clones, not every one. The sample lists about 190,000 clones, 60% to 80% occurring once. Sequenced sample: PBMCs. The receptor was isolated from a woman aged 18-30 years in good health and CMV-seronegative. The rearrangement links TRBV27 to TRBJ2-7, with 7 bases lining up with TRBD2. The CDR3 DNA reads TGTGCCAGCAGTTGGCGGGGGAACTACGAGCAGTACTTC. Translation gives CASSWRGNYEQYF.